This T cell receptor beta chain was profiled in a study of neurological immune-mediated disorders. One entry per CDR3 protein results from TCRdb running MiXCR on the 5' RACE reads. In the table there are tens of thousands of distinct CDR3 sequences, around 7.8% of which are singletons. Many counts were recorded for this clonotype. The germline gives CDR1 LGHNA, CDR2 YSLEER. CDR3 length: 16 amino acids. Losses at the gene ends were 4 bases for V and 2 bases for J; bases not matched to a gene: 5. The TCR comes from a woman aged 40 to 50 in good health. The V and J genes are TRBV4-3 and TRBJ1-1; 12 bases align to TRBD1. Material: PBMCs. CDR3 coding DNA: TGCGCCAGCAGCCGGGGACAGGGGGCGATCAACACTGAAGCTTTCTTT. Protein product: CASSRGQGAINTEAFF.